This is a list of T cell receptor beta chains from one sample in a study of T cell changes during pregnancy in multiple sclerosis. Here immunoSEQ multiplex PCR was the method, and the copy in TCRdb shows in-frame clones only, minus some. This table has fewer than 60,000 clones, about 90% appearing once. Source: CD4+ T cells from peripheral blood mononuclear cells, taken after pregnancy. Source of these receptors: a female donor with multiple sclerosis, enrolled in a pregnancy study. CDR3s include the opening cysteine and the closing phenylalanine or tryptophan. D genes are given only for firm matches. The listing skips clone size in some rows; elsewhere it reads once, few, many or a size class.

NA	TRBV10-1	TRBD1	TRBJ2-7	TGCGCCAGCAGCCCAGTGGCGGGACAGGGGGGAAATTCCTACGAGCAGTACTTC	CASSPVAGQGGNSYEQYF
NA	TRBV11-2	NA	TRBJ2-7	TGTGCCAGCAGCTTACTCCTCCGCGAGCAGTACTTC	CASSLLLREQYF
once	TRBV9	NA	TRBJ2-5	TGTGCCAGCAGCGTAGCCCCAGGGTTAGGAGAGACCCAGTACTTC	CASSVAPGLGETQYF
once	TRBV11-3	TRBD2	TRBJ2-1	TGTGCCAGCAGCTTTGGACTAGCGGCAAACAATGAGCAGTTCTTC	CASSFGLAANNEQFF
NA	TRBV5-1	TRBD1	TRBJ2-1	TGCGCCAGCACACAGGGGGTCAGCTACAATGAGCAGTTCTTC	CASTQGVSYNEQFF
NA	TRBV28	NA	TRBJ1-2	TGTGCCAGCAACTCCAGGGGCCAGGGCTACACCTTC	CASNSRGQGYTF
NA	TRBV18	NA	TRBJ1-2	TGTGCCAGTCAAGGAGGCCCTAGGAGTGGCTACACCTTC	CASQGGPRSGYTF
NA	TRBV7-2	NA	TRBJ1-4	TGTGCCAGCAGCCCCACGAGGGGAGGGATAAACGAAAAACTGTTTTTT	CASSPTRGGINEKLFF
NA	TRBV10-2	TRBD2	TRBJ2-3	TGCGCCAGCAGTCCTCTAGCGGGAGCCTCAGATACGCAGTATTTT	CASSPLAGASDTQYF
NA	TRBV16	NA	TRBJ1-2	TGTGCCAGCAGCCCCCCCACGGGGAGGCGGAACTATGGCTACACCTTC	CASSPPTGRRNYGYTF
NA	TRBV20-1	TRBD2	TRBJ2-7	TGCAGTGCTTCTATCCGGGAGGAGTACTTC	CSASIREEYF
NA	TRBV27	TRBD1	TRBJ2-3	TGTGCCAGCAGTTCCGGGACAGGGTACACAGATACGCAGTATTTT	CASSSGTGYTDTQYF
NA	TRBV5-1	TRBD1	TRBJ2-7	TGCGCCAGCAGCTTGAGGGGACAGGGGGCAGGTGAGCAGTACTTC	CASSLRGQGAGEQYF
NA	TRBV30	NA	TRBJ1-2	TGTGCCTGCAGCAGGGCCTATGGCTACACCTTC	CACSRAYGYTF
NA	TRBV7-8	TRBD1	TRBJ1-2	TGTGCCAGCAGCTCCTATGGGACAGGGAAGAAGGACTATGGCTACACCTTC	CASSSYGTGKKDYGYTF
NA	TRBV18	TRBD2	TRBJ2-1	TGTGCCAGCTCACCACCCAGGGGACTAGCGTCCTACAATGAGCAGTTCTTC	CASSPPRGLASYNEQFF
NA	TRBV7-9	NA	TRBJ1-2	TGTGCCAGCAGCTTAGGTGGGACACAAGCTAACTATGGCTACACCTTC	CASSLGGTQANYGYTF
once	TRBV9	TRBD2	TRBJ2-5	TGTGCCAGCAGCGTAGAGATTGCTAGCGGGAGGTCTGGCTACCAAGAGACCCAGTACTTC	CASSVEIASGRSGYQETQYF
NA	TRBV18	TRBD1	TRBJ2-5	TGTGCCAGCTCACTGAACAGGGGTAAAGAGACCCAGTACTTC	CASSLNRGKETQYF
NA	TRBV30	NA	TRBJ1-3	TGTGCCTGGAGGGGCAGGACATTCTCTGGAAACACCATATATTTT	CAWRGRTFSGNTIYF
NA	TRBV29-1	NA	TRBJ2-7	TGCAGCGTTACTGTGGGGCCCTACGAGCAGTACTTC	CSVTVGPYEQYF
NA	TRBV7-3	TRBD1	TRBJ1-1	TGTGCCAGCAGCTTAACGGGGGCAGGGGGCGTCTTGAACACTGAAGCTTTCTTT	CASSLTGAGGVLNTEAFF
NA	TRBV18	NA	TRBJ1-2	TGTGCCAGCTCCCCTAGTGGGGGGGACTATGGCTACACCTTC	CASSPSGGDYGYTF
once	TRBV18	NA	TRBJ2-5	TGTGCCAGCTCACCTCGTCAAGAGACCCAGTACTTC	CASSPRQETQYF
NA	TRBV6-1	TRBD2	TRBJ2-2	TGTGCCAGTACAGGGACTAGAAACACCGGGGAGCTGTTTTTT	CASTGTRNTGELFF
NA	TRBV11-2	NA	TRBJ2-5	TGTGCCAGCAGCTTAAGGGGGTTTGGGGTCCAAGAGACCCAGTACTTC	CASSLRGFGVQETQYF
NA	TRBV5-1	TRBD2	TRBJ2-5	TGCGCCAGCAGCGTGGCTACTAGCGGGAAATGGGAGACCCAGTACTTC	CASSVATSGKWETQYF
NA	TRBV11-1	NA	TRBJ2-7	TGTGCCAGCAGACCACGGACTGGATCCTACGAGCAGTACTTC	CASRPRTGSYEQYF
NA	TRBV28	TRBD2	TRBJ2-3	TGTGCCAGCAGTCCTAGCGGGAGGGCCGCAGATACGCAGTATTTT	CASSPSGRAADTQYF
NA	TRBV7-8	TRBD2	TRBJ2-3	TGTGCCAGCAGCTTAGTTCTTGCGGGAGGTACAGATACGCAGTATTTT	CASSLVLAGGTDTQYF
NA	TRBV30	NA	TRBJ1-1	TGTGCCTGGAGTCATTATTCAAGAGACACTGAAGCTTTCTTT	CAWSHYSRDTEAFF
once	TRBV7-2	TRBD1	TRBJ1-1	TGTGCCAGCAGAACAAACCGGGACAGCTTCGAAGCTTTCTTT	CASRTNRDSFEAFF
NA	TRBV5-4	NA	TRBJ2-3	TGTGCCAGCAGCGACAGCGGGACAGATACGCAGTATTTT	CASSDSGTDTQYF
few	TRBV7-2	NA	TRBJ1-2	TGTGCCAGCAGCTACCGGACGGGGGGCTACACCTTC	CASSYRTGGYTF
NA	TRBV7-9	NA	TRBJ2-5	TGTGCCAGCAGCGTTCGAGAGTTCCAGGGGGAGACCCAGTACTTC	CASSVREFQGETQYF
NA	TRBV28	NA	TRBJ2-3	TGTGCCAGCAGCCGCGACTATTGGGCTACGCAGTATTTT	CASSRDYWATQYF
NA	TRBV12-5	NA	TRBJ2-1	TGTGCTAGTGGTTTGGTACTTGGCTACAATGAGCAGTTCTTC	CASGLVLGYNEQFF
NA	TRBV18	TRBD1	TRBJ1-2	TGTGCCAGCTCACCAAGGGGACAGGGGGCGCTTAGCTATGGCTACACCTTC	CASSPRGQGALSYGYTF
NA	TRBV30	NA	TRBJ1-5	TGTGCCTGGAGGGGGGGGGACAATCAGCCCCAGCATTTT	CAWRGGDNQPQHF
NA	TRBV13	NA	TRBJ2-5	TGTGCCAGCAGGGGTCGGGGGGCTTTGGAGACCCAGTACTTC	CASRGRGALETQYF
NA	TRBV7-2	TRBD2	TRBJ2-7	TGTGCCAGCAGCCCTAGCGGGAGTCCCTACGAGCAGTACTTC	CASSPSGSPYEQYF
NA	TRBV7-9	NA	TRBJ1-5	TGTGCCAGCAGCTTAGCCGGAGTTCGGGAAAGCAATCAGCCCCAGCATTTT	CASSLAGVRESNQPQHF
few	TRBV5-8	NA	TRBJ1-2	TGTGCCAGCAGCTTGGCCAACAGGGTAGTCTATGGCTACACCTTC	CASSLANRVVYGYTF
NA	TRBV19	TRBD2	TRBJ2-1	TGTGCCAGTAGTATTGCAATTGGACTAGCGGATAACAATGAGCAGTTCTTC	CASSIAIGLADNNEQFF
NA	TRBV7-2	TRBD2	TRBJ2-5	TGTGCCAGCAGCTTAGCGGGAGGGGTTTCGGAGACCCAGTACTTC	CASSLAGGVSETQYF
NA	TRBV5-1	TRBD2	TRBJ2-3	TGCGCCAGCAGCTTAGCGGGAGGGGGAGATACGCAGTATTTT	CASSLAGGGDTQYF
once	TRBV2	NA	TRBJ2-5	TGTGCCAGCAGTGGCGGAATCCAAGAGACCCAGTACTTC	CASSGGIQETQYF
NA	TRBV18	NA	TRBJ2-7	TGTGCCAGCTCACCCAACTACGAGCAGTACTTC	CASSPNYEQYF
NA	TRBV25-1	TRBD2	TRBJ2-7	TGTGCCAGCAGCTTCGGGACTAGCTACGAGCAGTACTTC	CASSFGTSYEQYF
NA	TRBV5-4	TRBD2	TRBJ2-2	TGTGCCAGCAGCTTAGGCCTAGCGGGCACCGGGGAGCTGTTTTTT	CASSLGLAGTGELFF